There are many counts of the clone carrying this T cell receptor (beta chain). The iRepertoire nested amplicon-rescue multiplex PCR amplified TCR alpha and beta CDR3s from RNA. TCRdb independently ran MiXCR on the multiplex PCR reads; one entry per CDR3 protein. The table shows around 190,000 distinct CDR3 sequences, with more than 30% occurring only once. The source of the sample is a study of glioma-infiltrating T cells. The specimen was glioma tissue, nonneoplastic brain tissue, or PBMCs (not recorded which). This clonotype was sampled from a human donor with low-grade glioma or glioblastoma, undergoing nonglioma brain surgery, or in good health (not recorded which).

The CDR3 coding sequence is TGCAGTGCTAGACAGACCTCCCTGATCGGCTACACCTTC. This encodes CSARQTSLIGYTF. The rearrangement links TRBV20-1 to TRBJ1-2; D not resolved. This CDR3 has 13 residues. Germline CDR1 reads DFQATT; CDR2 reads SNEGSKA (reference sequence). V lost 2 bases to trimming and J lost 8 bases, with 15 bases between them.